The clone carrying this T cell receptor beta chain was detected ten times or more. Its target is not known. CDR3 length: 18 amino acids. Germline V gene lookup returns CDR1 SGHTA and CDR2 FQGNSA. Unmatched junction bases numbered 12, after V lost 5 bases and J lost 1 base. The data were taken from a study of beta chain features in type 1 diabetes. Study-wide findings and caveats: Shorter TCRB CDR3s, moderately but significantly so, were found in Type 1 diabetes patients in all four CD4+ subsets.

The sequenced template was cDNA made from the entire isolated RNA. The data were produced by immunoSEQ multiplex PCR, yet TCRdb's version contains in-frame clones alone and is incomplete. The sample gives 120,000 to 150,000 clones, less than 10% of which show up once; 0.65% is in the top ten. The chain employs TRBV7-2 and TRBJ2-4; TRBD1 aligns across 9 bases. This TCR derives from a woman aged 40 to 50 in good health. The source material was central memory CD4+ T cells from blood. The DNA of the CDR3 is TGTGCCAGCAGCCCCGACCTGATAGGACAGGGGGCCAAAAACATTCAGTACTTC. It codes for CASSPDLIGQGAKNIQYF.